This entry lists 8 T cell receptor beta chains sequenced from one sample in a study of a mutant IDH1 vaccine in newly diagnosed glioma. Time point in this sample: baseline, week 1 (first vaccination visit). The treatment was: pre-vaccination baseline after standard-of-care therapy. The assay was immunoSEQ multiplex PCR, and TCRdb's table has in-frame clones only and misses some. The table has around 30,000 clones, about four fifths seen once; the top ten hold roughly 10%. The material sequenced was peripheral blood mononuclear cells (PBMCs), taken from a glioma patient treated with radiotherapy, temozolomide or both. The source of these receptors is a man aged 45 to 65 with glioma. Some clones in this sample may be carry-over from other donors' samples.

The chain links TRBV2 to TRBJ2-5; D is ambiguous. Germline V lookup: CDR1 SNHLY, CDR2 FYNNEI. The V end was cut by 8 bases, the J end by 0 bases, with 10 bases between. The CDR3 has 13 residues. For the CDR3, the DNA is TGTGCCAGCTCTTTCCAGAACCAAGAGACCCAGTACTTC. This encodes CASSFQNQETQYF.

The chain uses TRBV7-2 and TRBJ2-6; D unclear. Germline V gives CDR1 SGHTA, CDR2 FQGNSA. The CDR3 has 15 amino acids. The V end was cut by 5 bases, the J end by 0 bases, with 8 bases between. CDR3 loop: CASSLQSSGANVLTF. The CDR3 DNA reads TGTGCCAGCAGCCTACAGAGCTCTGGGGCCAACGTCCTGACTTTC.

This clone was seen just once. The chain joins TRBV27 to TRBJ2-7, with 7 positions matching TRBD2. This CDR3 has 14 amino acids. The V segment lost 0 bases and the J segment 3 bases; nucleotides outside the gene matches: 2. Germline V gene lookup returns CDR1 MNHEY and CDR2 SMNVEV (reference sequence). CDR3 nucleotide sequence: TGTGCCAGCAGTTTATCGTGGACTAGCTACGAGCAGTACTTC. It is translated as CASSLSWTSYEQYF.

V gene TRBV27 combines with J gene TRBJ2-7; D possibly uses TRBD1 or TRBD2 (5 bases each). The V end lost 8 bases, the J end lost 2 bases, and 31 bases lay between the germline ends. The CDR3 loop spans 19 amino acids. CDR1 is MNHEY and CDR2 is SMNVEV in the germline V gene (reference sequence). The CDR3 sequence: CASGSARGASSRATYEQYF. CDR3 bases: TGTGCCAGCGGGTCGGCGAGGGGCGCGAGTAGCCGGGCCACCTACGAGCAGTACTTC.

The chain is built from TRBV29-1 and TRBJ2-2; TRBD2 matches at 8 bases. CDR1 is SQVTM and CDR2 is ANQGSEA in the germline V gene. The CDR3 length is 17 residues. V shed 7 bases, J shed 0 bases, and the junction held 13 bases outside the gene matches. This CDR3 reads CSALTNSGIANTGELFF. CDR3 DNA: TGCAGCGCTCTAACCAATAGCGGGATCGCGAACACCGGGGAGCTGTTTTTT.

This rearrangement joins TRBV19 to TRBJ2-7; D perhaps matches TRBD2 (6 bases). V was clipped by 6 bases and J by 3 bases, with 18 bases between them. Germline assignment: CDR1 LNHDA and CDR2 SQIVND (reference sequence). The length of the CDR3 is 15 residues. Written as DNA, the CDR3 is TGTGCCAGTAGCCCACCGGGGGATCGGGACTACGAGCAGTACTTC. It codes for CASSPPGDRDYEQYF.

V usage is TRBV2 and J usage is TRBJ2-5; tentative D call: TRBD2 (5 bases). Germline loops: CDR1 SNHLY, CDR2 FYNNEI. With 5 bases removed from V and 3 bases from J, the gap between germline ends came to 10 bases. The CDR3 extends over 13 amino acids. The CDR3 here is CASSRTEEETQYF. The CDR3 DNA sequence: TGTGCCAGCAGTCGGACGGAGGAAGAGACCCAGTACTTC.

The chain carries TRBV7-9 and TRBJ1-1; D unresolved. The CDR3 length is 15 residues. Germline V lookup: CDR1 SEHNR, CDR2 FQNEAQ (reference sequence). The V end lost 5 bases, the J end lost 1 base, and 14 bases lay between the germline ends. The CDR3 reads CASSPPLQTNTEAFF. CDR3 coding DNA: TGTGCCAGCAGCCCACCTCTACAAACGAACACTGAAGCTTTCTTT.